The sequence of this T cell receptor (beta chain) was determined in a study of blood T cell repertoires in COVID-19. Study in general: Collection of acute and convalescent COVID-19 samples took place in the United States, Italy and Spain. T cells, B-cell-depleted T cells, or PBMCs supplied cDNA or gDNA.

Authors' analysis steps: Reference gene primer amplification in the assay estimated nucleated cell counts. The method was immunoSEQ multiplex PCR; TCRdb's version includes in-frame clones alone and lacks a portion of them. D and trimming come from the DNA, and the V and J calls and clone size come from that table. Of around 250,000 clones listed, over 75% are singletons. Participant-reported clinical history was the basis for cohort assignment. The sample taken for sequencing was PBMCs or T cells enriched from blood (not recorded which). This sequence originates from a woman in her fifties or sixties who had recovered from COVID-19.

The CDR3 here is CASSDGTEIIPSYEQYF. The CDR3 DNA is TGTGCCAGCAGTGACGGGACAGAGATTATTCCCTCCTACGAGCAGTACTTC. The chain employs TRBV28 and TRBJ2-7; 7 bases are a match to TRBD1. V dropped 5 bases and J dropped 0; count of bases not matched to a gene: 13. Germline V CDR1 and CDR2: MDHEN, SYDVKM. CDR3 length equals 17 residues.